This T cell receptor beta chain was retrieved from a study of T cells in Graves' hyperthyroidism and ophthalmopathy. Notes on the study in general: Ophthalmopathy was distinguished from stable hyperthyroidism by 13 V-J signatures. The model's output predicted ophthalmopathy at a median of around 6.9 months prior to onset.

The study included ophthalmopathy patients with Clinical Activity Score at least 3, NOSPECS grade at least 4 and duration under 3 months. As for this clonotype: The antigen is unknown.

TCR beta CDR3 regions were amplified from RNA transcripts. The primer set for the first-round RT-PCR of the TCR CDR3 was HTBI. TCRdb analysed the multiplex PCR reads with MiXCR anew, one entry per CDR3 protein. The sample lists under 350,000 distinct CDR3 sequences, 12% to 15% seen once, with approximately 35% in the top ten. Sequenced material: blood. The receptor was isolated from a woman between 40 and 55 years old with Graves' ophthalmopathy.

This CDR3 reads CATKEVEGLEKLFF. CDR3 coding DNA: TGTGCCACTAAGGAGGTAGAGGGCCTTGAAAAACTGTTTTTT. The chain is built from TRBV25-1 and TRBJ1-4; D is uncertain. Between the trimmed V and J ends, which lost 10 bases and 7 bases, there was a span of 19 bases. The CDR3 is 14 residues long. CDR1 is MGHDK and CDR2 is SYGVNS in the germline V gene.